The 4 T cell receptor beta chains in this list originate from one sample, sequenced in a study of T cells in Graves' hyperthyroidism and ophthalmopathy. RNA transcripts provided the source from which TCR beta CDR3 regions were amplified. HTBI primers drove first-round RT-PCR of the TCR CDR3. Each CDR3 protein is one row after TCRdb ran MiXCR on the multiplex PCR reads. The sample holds approximately 400,000 distinct CDR3 sequences; 19% are singletons and the top ten take 3.7%. The sample consisted of blood. All receptors derive from a woman in her late teens or twenties with Graves' hyperthyroidism.

This clonotype showed up many times. The V call is TRBV20-1, the J call TRBJ2-7; tentative D call: TRBD1 (5 bases). The V end lost 5 bases, the J end lost 3 bases, and 17 bases lay between the germline ends. The CDR3 has 14 residues. CDR1 is DFQATT and CDR2 is SNEGSKA in the germline V gene (reference sequence). The CDR3: CSALRRRQHYEQYF. In DNA form, the CDR3 reads TGCAGTGCTCTCCGGCGTAGACAGCACTACGAGCAGTACTTC.

The sample holds many counts of this clonotype. V gene TRBV28 combines with J gene TRBJ1-1; 7 nucleotides line up with TRBD1. CDR1 and CDR2 from the germline V gene are MDHEN and SYDVKM. V shed 6 bases and J 0 bases; nucleotides not matched to a gene: 4. This CDR3 comprises 14 residues. For the CDR3, the DNA is TGTGCCAGCAGCGACAGGGTTTTGAACACTGAAGCTTTCTTT. Its protein is CASSDRVLNTEAFF.

A few counts support this clonotype. This chain connects TRBV9 to TRBJ2-2; no clear D gene. This CDR3 is 18 amino acids long. Germline V lookup: CDR1 SGDLS, CDR2 YYNGEE. The ends were cut back, 0 bases at V and 1 base at J, with 16 bases in the middle. The CDR3 DNA sequence: TGTGCCAGCAGCGTAGCTAGGCGGCACCTTCAGAACACCGGGGAGCTGTTTTTT. As protein: CASSVARRHLQNTGELFF.

In this sample, this clonotype turned up once. The CDR3: CASSQDGAFFGGGNTEAFF. Written as DNA, the CDR3 is TGTGCCAGCAGCCAAGATGGGGCTTTTTTTGGAGGGGGGAACACTGAAGCTTTCTTT. The gene calls are TRBV3-1 and TRBJ1-1, with TRBD1 as a possible D gene (6 bases). CDR1 is LGHDT and CDR2 is YNNKEL in the germline V gene (reference sequence). The CDR3 runs 19 residues. Trimming pared 0 bases from V and 1 base from J, leaving 21 bases between.